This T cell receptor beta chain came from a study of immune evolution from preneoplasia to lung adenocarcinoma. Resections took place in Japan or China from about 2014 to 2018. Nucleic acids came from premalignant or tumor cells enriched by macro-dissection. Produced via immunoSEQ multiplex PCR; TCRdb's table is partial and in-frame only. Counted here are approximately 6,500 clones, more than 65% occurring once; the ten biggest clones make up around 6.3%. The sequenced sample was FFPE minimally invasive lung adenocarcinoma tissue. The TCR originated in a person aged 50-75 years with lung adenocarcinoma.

The chain's CDR3 is CSARERARNTIYF. The CDR3 nucleotides are TGCAGCGCAAGGGAACGGGCTAGAAACACCATATATTTT. The chain links TRBV29-1 to TRBJ1-3; D call uncertain. Trimming pared 7 bases from V and 5 bases from J, leaving 15 bases between. The CDR3 contains 13 residues. Germline V gives CDR1 SQVTM, CDR2 ANQGSEA.